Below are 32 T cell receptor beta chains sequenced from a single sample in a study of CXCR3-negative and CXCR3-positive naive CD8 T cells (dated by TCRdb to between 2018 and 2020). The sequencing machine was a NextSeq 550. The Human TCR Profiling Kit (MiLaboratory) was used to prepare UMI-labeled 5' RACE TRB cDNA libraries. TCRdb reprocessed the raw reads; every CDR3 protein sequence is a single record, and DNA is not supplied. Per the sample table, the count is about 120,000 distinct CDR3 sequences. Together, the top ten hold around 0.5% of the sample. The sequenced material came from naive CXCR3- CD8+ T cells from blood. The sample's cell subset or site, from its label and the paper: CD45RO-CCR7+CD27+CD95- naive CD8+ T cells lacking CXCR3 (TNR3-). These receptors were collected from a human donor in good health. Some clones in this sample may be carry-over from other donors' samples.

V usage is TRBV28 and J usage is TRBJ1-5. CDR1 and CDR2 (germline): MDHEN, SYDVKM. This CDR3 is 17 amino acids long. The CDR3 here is CASSLLRRRNSNQPQHF.

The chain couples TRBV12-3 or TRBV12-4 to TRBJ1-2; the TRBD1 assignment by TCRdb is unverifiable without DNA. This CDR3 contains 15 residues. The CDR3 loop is CASSPSTGKVFGYTF.

The CDR3 is CATSSETLAGVNQETQYF. The V call is TRBV15, the J call TRBJ2-5; TCRdb names TRBD2, which stays unverified in the absence of DNA. Germline values: CDR1 LNHNV, CDR2 YYDKDF (reference sequence). The CDR3 consists of 18 residues.

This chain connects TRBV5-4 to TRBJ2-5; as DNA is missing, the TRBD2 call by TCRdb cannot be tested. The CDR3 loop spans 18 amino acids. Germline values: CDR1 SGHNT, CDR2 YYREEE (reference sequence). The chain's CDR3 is CASSLSLLSGGGPETQYF.

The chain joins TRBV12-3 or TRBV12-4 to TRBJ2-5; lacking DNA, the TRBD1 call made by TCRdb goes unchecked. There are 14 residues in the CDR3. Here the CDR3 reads CASSQGQDQETQYF.

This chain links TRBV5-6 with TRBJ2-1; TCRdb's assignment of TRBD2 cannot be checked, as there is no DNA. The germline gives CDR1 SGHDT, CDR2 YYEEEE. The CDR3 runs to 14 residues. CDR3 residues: CASSLGLAINEQFF.

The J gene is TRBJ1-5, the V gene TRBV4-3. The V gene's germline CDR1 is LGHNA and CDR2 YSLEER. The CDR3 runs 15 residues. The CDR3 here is CASSQGLGRSQPQHF.

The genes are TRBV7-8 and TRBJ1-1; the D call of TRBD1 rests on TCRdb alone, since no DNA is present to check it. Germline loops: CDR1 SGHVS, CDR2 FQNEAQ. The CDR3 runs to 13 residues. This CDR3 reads CASSMRGLGEAFF.

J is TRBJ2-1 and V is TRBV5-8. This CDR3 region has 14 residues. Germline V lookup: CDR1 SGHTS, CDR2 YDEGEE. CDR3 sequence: CASSFSNSYNEQFF.

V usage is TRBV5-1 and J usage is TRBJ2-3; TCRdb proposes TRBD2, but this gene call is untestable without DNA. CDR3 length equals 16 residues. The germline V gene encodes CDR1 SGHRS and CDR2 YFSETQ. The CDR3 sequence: CASSLAVSGETDTQYF.

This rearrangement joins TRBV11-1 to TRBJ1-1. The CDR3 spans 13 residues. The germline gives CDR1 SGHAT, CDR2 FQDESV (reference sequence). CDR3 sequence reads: CASSTRFATEAFF.

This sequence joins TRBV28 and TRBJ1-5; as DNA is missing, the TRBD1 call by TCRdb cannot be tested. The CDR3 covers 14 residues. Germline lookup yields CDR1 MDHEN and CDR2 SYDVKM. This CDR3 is CATNKRQLNQPQHF.

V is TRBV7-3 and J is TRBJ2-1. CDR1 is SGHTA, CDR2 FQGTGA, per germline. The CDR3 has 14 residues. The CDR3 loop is CASSSEDAANEQFF.

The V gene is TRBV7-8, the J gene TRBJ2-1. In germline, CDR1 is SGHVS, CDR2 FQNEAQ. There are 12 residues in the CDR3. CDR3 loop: CASSPMYNEQFF.

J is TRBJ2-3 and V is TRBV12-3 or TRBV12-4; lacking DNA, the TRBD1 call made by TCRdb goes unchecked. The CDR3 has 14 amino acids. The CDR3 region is CATLDRGISDTQYF.

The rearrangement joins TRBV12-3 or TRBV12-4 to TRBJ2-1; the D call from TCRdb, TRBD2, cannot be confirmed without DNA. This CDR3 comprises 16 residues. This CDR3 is CASSLGSIRRDNEQFF.

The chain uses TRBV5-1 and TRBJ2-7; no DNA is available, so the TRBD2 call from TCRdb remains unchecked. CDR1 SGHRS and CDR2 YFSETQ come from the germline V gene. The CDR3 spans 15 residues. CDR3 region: CASSLTSGSSYEQYF.

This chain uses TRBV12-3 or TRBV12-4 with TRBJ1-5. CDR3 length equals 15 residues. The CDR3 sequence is CASTQSGTPNQPQHF.

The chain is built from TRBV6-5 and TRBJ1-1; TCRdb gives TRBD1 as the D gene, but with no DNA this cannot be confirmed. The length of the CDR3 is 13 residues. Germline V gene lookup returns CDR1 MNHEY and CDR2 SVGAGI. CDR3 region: CASMMGAHTEAFF.

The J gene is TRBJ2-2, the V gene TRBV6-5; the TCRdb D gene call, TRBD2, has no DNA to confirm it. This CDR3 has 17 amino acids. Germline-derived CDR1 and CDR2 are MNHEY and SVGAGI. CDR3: CASSYGVRQGPTGELFF.

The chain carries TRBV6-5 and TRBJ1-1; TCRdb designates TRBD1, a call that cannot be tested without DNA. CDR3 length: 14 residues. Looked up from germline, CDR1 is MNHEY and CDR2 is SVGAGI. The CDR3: CASSNRSRGTEAFF.

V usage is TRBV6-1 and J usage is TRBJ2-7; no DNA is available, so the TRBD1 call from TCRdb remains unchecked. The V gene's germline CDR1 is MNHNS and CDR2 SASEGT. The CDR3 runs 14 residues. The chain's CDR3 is CASRITGFSYEQYF.

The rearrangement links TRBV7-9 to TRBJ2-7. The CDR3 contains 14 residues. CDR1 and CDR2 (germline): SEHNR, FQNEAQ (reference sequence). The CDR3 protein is CASSLGGTPYEQYF. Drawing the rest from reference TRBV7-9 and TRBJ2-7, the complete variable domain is DTGVSQNPRHKITKRGQNVTFRCDPISEHNRLYWYRQTLGQGPEFLTYFQNEAQLEKSRLLSDRFSAERPKGSFSTLEIQRTEQGDSAMYLCASSLGGTPYEQYFGPGTRLTVT.

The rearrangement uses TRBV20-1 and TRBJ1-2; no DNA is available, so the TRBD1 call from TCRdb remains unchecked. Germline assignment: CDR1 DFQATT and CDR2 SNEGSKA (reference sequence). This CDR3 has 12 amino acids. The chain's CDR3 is CSASGTDYGYTF.

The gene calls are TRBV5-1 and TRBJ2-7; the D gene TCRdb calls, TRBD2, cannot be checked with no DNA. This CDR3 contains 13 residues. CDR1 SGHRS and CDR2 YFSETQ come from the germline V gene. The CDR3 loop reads CASSFGTRNEQYF.

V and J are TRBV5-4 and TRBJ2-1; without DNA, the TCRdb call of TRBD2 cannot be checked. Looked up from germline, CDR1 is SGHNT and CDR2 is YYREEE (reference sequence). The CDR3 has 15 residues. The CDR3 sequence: CASSSTGLVPNEQFF.

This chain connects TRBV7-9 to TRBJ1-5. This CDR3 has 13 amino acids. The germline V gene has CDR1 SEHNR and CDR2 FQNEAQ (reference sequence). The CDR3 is CASSLAGSQPQHF.

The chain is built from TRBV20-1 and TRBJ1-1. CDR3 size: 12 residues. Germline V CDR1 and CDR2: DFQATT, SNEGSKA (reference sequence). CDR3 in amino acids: CSARGEGIEAFF.

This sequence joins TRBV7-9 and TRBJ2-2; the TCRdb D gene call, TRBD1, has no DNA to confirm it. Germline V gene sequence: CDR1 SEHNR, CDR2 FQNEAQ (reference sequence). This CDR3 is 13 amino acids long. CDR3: CASLGVGPGELFF.

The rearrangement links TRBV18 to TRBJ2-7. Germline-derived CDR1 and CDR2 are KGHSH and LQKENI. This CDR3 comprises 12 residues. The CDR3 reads CASSSPGGEQYF.

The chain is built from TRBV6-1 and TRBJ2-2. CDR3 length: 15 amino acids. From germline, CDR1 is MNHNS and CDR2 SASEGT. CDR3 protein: CASRAPVVGTGELFF.

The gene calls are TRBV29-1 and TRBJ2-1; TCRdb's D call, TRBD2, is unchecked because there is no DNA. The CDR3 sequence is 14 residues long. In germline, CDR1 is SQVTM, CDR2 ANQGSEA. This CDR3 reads CSVVIAGDRYEQFF.